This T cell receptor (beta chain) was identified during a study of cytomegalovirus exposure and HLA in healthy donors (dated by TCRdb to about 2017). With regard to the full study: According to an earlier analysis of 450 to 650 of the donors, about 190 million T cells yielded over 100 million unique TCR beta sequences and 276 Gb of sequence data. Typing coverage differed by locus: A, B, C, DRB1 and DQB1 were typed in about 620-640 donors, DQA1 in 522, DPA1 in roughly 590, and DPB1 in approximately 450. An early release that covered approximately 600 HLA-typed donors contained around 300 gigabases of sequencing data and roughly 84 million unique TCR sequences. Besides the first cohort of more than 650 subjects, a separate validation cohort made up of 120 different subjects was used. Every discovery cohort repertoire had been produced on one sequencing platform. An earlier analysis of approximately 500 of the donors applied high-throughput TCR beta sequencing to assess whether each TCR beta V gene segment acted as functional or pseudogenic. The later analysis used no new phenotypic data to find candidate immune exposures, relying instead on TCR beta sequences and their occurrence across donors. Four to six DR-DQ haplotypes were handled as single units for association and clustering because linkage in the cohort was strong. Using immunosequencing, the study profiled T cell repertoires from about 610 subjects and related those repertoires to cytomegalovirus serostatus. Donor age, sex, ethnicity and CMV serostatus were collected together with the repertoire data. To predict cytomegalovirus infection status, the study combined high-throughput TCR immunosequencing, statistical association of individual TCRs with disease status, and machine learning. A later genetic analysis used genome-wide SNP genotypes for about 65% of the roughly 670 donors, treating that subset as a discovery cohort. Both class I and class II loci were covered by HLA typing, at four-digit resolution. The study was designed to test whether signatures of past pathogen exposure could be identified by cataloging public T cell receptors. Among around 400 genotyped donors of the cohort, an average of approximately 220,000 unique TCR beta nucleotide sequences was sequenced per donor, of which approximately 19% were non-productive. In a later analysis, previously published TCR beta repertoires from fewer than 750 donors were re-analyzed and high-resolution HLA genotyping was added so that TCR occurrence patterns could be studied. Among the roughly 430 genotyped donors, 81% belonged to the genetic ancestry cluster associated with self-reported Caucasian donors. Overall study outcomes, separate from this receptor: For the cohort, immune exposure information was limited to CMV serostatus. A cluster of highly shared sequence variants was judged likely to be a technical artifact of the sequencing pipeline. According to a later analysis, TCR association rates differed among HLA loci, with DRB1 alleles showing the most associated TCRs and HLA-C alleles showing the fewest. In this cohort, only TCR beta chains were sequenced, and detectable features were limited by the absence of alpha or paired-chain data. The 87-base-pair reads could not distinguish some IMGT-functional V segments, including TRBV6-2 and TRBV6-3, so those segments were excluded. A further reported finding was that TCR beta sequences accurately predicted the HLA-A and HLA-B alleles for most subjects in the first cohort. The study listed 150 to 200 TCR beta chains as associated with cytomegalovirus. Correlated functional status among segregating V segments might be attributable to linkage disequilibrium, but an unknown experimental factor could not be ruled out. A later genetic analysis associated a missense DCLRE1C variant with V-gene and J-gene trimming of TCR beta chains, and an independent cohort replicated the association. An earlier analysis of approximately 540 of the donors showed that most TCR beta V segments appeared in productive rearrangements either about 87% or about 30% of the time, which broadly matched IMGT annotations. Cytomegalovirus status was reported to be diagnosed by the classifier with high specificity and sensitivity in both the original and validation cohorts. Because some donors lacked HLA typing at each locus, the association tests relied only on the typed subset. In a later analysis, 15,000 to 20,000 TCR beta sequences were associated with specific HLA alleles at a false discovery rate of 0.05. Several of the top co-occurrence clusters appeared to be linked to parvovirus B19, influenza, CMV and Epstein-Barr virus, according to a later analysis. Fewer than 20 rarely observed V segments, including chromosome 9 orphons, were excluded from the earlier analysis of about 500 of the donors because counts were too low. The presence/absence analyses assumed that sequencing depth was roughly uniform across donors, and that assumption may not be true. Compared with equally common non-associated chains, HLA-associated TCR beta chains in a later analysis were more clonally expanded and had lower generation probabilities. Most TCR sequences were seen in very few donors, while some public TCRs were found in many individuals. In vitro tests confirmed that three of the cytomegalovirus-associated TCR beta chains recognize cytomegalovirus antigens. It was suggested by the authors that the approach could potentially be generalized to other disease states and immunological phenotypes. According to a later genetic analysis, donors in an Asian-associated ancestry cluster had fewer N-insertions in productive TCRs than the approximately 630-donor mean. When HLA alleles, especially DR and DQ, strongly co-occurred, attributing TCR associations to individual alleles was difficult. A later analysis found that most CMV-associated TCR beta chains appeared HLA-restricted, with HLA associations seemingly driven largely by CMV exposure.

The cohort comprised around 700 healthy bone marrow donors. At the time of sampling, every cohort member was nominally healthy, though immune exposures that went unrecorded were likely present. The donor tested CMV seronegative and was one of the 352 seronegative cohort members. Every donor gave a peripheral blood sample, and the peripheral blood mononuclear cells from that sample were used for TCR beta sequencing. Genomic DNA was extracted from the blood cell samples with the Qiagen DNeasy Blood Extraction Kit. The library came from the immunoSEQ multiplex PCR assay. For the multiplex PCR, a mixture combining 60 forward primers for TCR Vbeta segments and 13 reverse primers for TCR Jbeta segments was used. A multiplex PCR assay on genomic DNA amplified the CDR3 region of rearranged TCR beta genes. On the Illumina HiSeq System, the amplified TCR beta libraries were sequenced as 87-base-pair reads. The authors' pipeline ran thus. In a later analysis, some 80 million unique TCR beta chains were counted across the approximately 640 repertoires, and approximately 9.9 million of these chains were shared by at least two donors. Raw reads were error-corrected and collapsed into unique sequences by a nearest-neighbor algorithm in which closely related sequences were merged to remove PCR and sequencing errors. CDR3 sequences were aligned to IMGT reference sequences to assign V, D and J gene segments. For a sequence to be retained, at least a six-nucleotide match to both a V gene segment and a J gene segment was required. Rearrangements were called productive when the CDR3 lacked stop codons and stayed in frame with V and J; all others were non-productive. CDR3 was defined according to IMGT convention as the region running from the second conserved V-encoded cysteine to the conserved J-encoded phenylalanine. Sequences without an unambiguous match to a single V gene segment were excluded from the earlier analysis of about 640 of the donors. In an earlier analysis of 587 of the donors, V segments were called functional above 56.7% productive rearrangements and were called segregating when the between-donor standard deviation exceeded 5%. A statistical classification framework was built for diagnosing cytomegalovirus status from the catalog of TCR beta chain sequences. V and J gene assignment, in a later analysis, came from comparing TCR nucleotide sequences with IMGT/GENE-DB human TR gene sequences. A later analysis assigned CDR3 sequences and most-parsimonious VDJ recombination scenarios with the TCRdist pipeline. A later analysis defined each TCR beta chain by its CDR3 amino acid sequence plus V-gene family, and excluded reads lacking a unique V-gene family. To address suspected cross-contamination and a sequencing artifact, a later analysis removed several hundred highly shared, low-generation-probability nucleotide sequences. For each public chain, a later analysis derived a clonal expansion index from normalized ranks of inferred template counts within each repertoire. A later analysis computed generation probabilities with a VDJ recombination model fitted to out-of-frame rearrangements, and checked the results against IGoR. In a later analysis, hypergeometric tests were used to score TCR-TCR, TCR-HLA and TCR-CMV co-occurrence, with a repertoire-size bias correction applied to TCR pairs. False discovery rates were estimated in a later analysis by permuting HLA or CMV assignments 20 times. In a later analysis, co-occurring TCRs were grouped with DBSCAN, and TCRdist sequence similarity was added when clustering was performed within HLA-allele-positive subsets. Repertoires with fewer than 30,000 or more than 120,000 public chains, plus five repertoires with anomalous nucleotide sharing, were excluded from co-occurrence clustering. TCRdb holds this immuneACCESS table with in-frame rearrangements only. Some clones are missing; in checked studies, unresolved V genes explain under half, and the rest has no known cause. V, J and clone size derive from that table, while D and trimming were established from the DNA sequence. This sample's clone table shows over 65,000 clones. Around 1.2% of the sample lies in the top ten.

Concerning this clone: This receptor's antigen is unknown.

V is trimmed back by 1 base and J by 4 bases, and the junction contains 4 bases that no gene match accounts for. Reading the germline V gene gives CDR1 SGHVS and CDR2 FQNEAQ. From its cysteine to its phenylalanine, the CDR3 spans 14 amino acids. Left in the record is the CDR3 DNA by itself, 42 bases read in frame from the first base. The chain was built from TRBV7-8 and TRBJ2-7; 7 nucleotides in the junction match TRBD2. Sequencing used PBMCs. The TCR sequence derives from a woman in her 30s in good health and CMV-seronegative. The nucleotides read TGTGCCAGCAGCTTAGGGAGCGGGGTATACGAGCAGTACTTC. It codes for CASSLGSGVYEQYF.